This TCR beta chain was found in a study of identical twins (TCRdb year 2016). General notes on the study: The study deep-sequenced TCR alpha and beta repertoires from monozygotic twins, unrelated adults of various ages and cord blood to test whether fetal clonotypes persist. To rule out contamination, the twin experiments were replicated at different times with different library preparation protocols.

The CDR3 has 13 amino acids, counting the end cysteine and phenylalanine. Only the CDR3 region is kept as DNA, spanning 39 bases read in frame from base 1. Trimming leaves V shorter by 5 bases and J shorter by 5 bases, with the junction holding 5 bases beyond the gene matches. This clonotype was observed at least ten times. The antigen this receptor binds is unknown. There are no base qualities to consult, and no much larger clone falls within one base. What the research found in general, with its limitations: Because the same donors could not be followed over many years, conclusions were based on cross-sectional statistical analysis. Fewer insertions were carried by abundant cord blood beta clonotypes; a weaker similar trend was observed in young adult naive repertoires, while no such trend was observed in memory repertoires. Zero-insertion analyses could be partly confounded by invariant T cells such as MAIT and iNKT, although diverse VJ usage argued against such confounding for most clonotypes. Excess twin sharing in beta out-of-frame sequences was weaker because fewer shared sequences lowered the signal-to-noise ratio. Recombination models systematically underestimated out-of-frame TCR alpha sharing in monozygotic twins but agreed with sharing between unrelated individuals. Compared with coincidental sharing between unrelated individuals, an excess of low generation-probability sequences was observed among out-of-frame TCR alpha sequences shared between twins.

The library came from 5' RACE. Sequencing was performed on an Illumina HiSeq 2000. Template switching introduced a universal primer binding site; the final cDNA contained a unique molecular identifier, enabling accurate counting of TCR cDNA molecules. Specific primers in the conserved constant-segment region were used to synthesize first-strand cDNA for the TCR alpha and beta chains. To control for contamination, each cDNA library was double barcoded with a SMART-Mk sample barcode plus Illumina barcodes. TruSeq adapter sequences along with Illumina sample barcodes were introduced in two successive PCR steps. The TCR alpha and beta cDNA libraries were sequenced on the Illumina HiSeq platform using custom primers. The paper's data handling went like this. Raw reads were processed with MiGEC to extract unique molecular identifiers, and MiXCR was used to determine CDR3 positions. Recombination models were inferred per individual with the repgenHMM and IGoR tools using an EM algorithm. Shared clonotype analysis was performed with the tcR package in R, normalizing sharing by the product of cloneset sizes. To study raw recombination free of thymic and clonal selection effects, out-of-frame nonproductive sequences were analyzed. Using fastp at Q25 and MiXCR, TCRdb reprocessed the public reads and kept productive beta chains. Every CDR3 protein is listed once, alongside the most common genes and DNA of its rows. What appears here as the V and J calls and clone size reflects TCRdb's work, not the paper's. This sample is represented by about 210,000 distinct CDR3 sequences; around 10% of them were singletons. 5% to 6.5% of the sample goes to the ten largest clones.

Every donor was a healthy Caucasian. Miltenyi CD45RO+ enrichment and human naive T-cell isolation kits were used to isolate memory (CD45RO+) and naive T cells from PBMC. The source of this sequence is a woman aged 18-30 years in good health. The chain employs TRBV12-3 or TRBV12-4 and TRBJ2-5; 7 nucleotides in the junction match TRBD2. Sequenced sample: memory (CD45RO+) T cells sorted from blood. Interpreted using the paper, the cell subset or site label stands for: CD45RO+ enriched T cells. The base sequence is TGTGCCAGCAGTCCTCGGGAGGAGGAGACCCAGTACTTC. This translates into CASSPREEETQYF.